These T cell receptor beta chains were read from a single sample in a study of immune heterogeneity within non-small cell lung tumors. TCRdb passed the multiplex PCR reads through MiXCR, listing each CDR3 protein once. The table includes some 30,000 distinct CDR3 sequences, under 35% detected once. Input material: lung tumor tissue. These receptor sequences come from a middle-aged man with non-small cell lung cancer. Both conserved end residues are part of each CDR3. The D gene is left open where the match is weak. Size tells how often a clone was seen (once, few, many) or the class of an expanded clone, and some rows leave it out.

v_call,d_call,j_call,clone_size,cdr3_aa,cdr3_nt
TRBV29-1,NA,TRBJ2-1,NA,CSVVISSLTEQFF,TGCAGCGTTGTTATAAGCTCGTTGACGGAGCAGTTCTTC
TRBV3-1,TRBD1,TRBJ2-6,NA,CASSRPPTGAGANVLTF,TGTGCCAGCAGCCGACCCCCGACAGGGGCTGGGGCCAACGTCCTGACTTTC
TRBV20-1,TRBD2,TRBJ2-3,NA,CSAREASGGTDTQYF,TGCAGTGCTAGAGAGGCTAGCGGGGGCACAGATACGCAGTATTTT
TRBV20-1,NA,TRBJ1-5,many,CSVGQRAQPQHF,TGCAGTGTAGGACAAAGGGCTCAGCCCCAGCATTTT
TRBV24-1,NA,TRBJ2-2,many,CATRGQTGVGELFF,TGTGCCACCAGAGGACAGACCGGTGTCGGGGAGCTGTTTTTT
TRBV11-3,NA,TRBJ2-3,many,CASSTRDDGGDTQYF,TGTGCCAGCAGCACCCGGGACGACGGGGGAGATACGCAGTATTTT
TRBV2,NA,TRBJ2-2,NA,CASSGRGAGTGELFF,TGTGCCAGCAGCGGCAGAGGAGCCGGAACCGGGGAGCTGTTTTTT
TRBV18,NA,TRBJ2-3,NA,CASSHKTSTDTQYF,TGTGCCAGCTCCCATAAGACTAGCACAGATACGCAGTATTTT
TRBV19,NA,TRBJ1-4,NA,CASSIGGGRFPEKLFF,TGTGCCAGTAGTATTGGGGGGGGGCGCTTCCCCGAAAAACTGTTTTTT
TRBV5-6,NA,TRBJ2-3,few,CASSFGAGGTDTQYF,TGTGCCAGCAGCTTCGGGGCAGGGGGCACAGATACGCAGTATTTT
TRBV10-2,TRBD2,TRBJ2-7,few,CASTSGRSYEQYF,TGCGCCAGCACTAGCGGGAGATCCTACGAGCAGTACTTC
TRBV11-2,TRBD1,TRBJ1-2,many,CASSSPGQGPGGYTF,TGTGCCAGCAGCTCACCGGGACAGGGGCCGGGAGGCTACACCTTC
TRBV12-3/TRBV12-4,TRBD1,TRBJ1-4,NA,CASSDRAGEKLFF,TGTGCCAGCTCGGACAGGGCAGGGGAAAAACTGTTTTTT
TRBV4-2,NA,TRBJ1-2,NA,CASSRGGLGYTF,TGTGCCAGCAGCCGCGGAGGTCTTGGCTACACCTTC
TRBV10-1,NA,TRBJ2-7,medium-sized,CASSVYRGGEQYF,TGCGCCAGCAGTGTCTACAGGGGGGGAGAGCAGTACTTC
TRBV7-6,NA,TRBJ1-6,few,CASSLERNSPLHF,TGTGCCAGCAGCTTAGAGCGGAATTCACCCCTCCACTTT
TRBV15,NA,TRBJ2-5,NA,CATSRGTTVAETQYF,TGTGCCACCAGCAGGGGGACCACGGTAGCGGAGACCCAGTACTTC
TRBV20-1,TRBD1,TRBJ2-7,many,CSALASGQGPYEQYF,TGCAGTGCCCTAGCATCCGGACAGGGGCCTTACGAGCAGTACTTC
TRBV6-2/TRBV6-3,TRBD2,TRBJ2-1,NA,CASARGGCLIVEQFF,TGTGCCAGCGCCCGGGGGGGGTGTCTCATTGTGGAGCAGTTCTTC
TRBV2,NA,TRBJ1-5,many,CASSAGSANQPQHF,TGTGCCAGCAGTGCCGGGAGCGCCAATCAGCCCCAGCATTTT
TRBV6-5,NA,TRBJ1-1,many,CASSYRGPTEAFF,TGTGCCAGCAGTTACCGCGGGCCGACTGAAGCTTTCTTT
TRBV20-1,NA,TRBJ2-4,NA,CSAKGGADIQYF,TGCAGTGCTAAGGGGGGCGCGGACATTCAGTACTTC
TRBV6-1,TRBD1,TRBJ1-5,many,CASSPDRGRNQPQHF,TGTGCCAGCAGCCCCGACAGGGGGCGAAATCAGCCCCAGCATTTT
TRBV9,TRBD2,TRBJ2-3,NA,CASSVGGLAGVTDTQYF,TGTGCCAGCAGCGTAGGGGGACTAGCGGGAGTCACAGATACGCAGTATTTT